The clone carrying this TCR beta chain was observed once. Its specificity is not known. Clones were read by immunoSEQ multiplex PCR, and TCRdb kept only the in-frame ones, dropping some. The sample has 65,000 to 95,000 clones; approximately 95% are singletons. The sample comes from a study of cytomegalovirus exposure and HLA in healthy donors. As for the study in general: The same platform was used for the 110 or so validation repertoires as for the approximately 720 first-cohort repertoires, as reported in a later analysis.

Findings and caveats of the study: The classifier, whose performance was assessed in both the original and validation cohorts, reportedly diagnosed cytomegalovirus status with high specificity and sensitivity. Cytomegalovirus association was listed for about 180 TCR beta chains. TCR sequences were mostly rare, though some public TCRs occurred in many donors.

The V gene lost 5 bases and the J gene lost 7 bases, with 20 bases spanning the gap. The germline gives CDR1 SGHVS, CDR2 FQNEAQ. This CDR3 is built from 15 residues. Material: PBMCs. The chain carries TRBV7-8 and TRBJ1-2, with D possibly matching TRBD1 (6 bases). The clonotype originates from a man aged 18 to 29 in good health and CMV-seronegative. The DNA of the CDR3 is TGTGCCAGCAGCGAGGGGGGGGCCACCCCCGGTGGCTACACCTTC. It specifies CASSEGGATPGGYTF.